The rows below give T cell receptor beta chains drawn from one sample of a study of glioma-infiltrating T cells. TCRdb fed the multiplex PCR reads into MiXCR, producing one record per CDR3 protein. The sample shows some 150,000 distinct CDR3 sequences, 35% to 50% of them seen only once. Sample: glioma tissue, nonneoplastic brain tissue, or PBMCs (not recorded which). These receptor sequences come from a human donor with low-grade glioma or glioblastoma, undergoing nonglioma brain surgery, or in good health (not recorded which). CDR3s include the opening cysteine and the closing phenylalanine or tryptophan. Fields, in order: V gene, D gene, clone size, J gene, CDR3 protein, CDR3 DNA. The D gene is left open where the match is weak. Clone size is stated in some rows and not others, as once, few, many or a class when expanded.

TRBV29-1	NA	NA	TRBJ2-1	CSAHGDSYNEQFF	TGCAGCGCCCATGGGGATTCCTACAATGAGCAGTTCTTC
TRBV4-1	NA	few	TRBJ2-2	CASSHDSGTGELFF	TGCGCCAGCAGTCACGACAGCGGCACCGGGGAGCTGTTTTTT
TRBV2	NA	NA	TRBJ1-2	CASSEQGSGYTF	TGTGCCAGCAGTGAACAGGGTTCTGGCTACACCTTC
TRBV7-2	NA	few	TRBJ1-4	CASSLAYSNEKLFF	TGTGCCAGCAGCTTAGCCTACAGTAATGAAAAACTGTTTTTT
TRBV19	NA	NA	TRBJ1-2	CASSYRAGLYGYTF	TGTGCCAGTAGTTATAGGGCAGGACTTTATGGCTACACCTTC
TRBV7-6	TRBD1	NA	TRBJ1-1	CASNQQGPNTEAFF	TGTGCCAGCAATCAACAGGGGCCGAACACTGAAGCTTTCTTT
TRBV6-1	NA	few	TRBJ1-6	CASSEAGQRYSPLHF	TGTGCCAGCAGTGAAGCTGGGCAGCGATATTCACCCCTCCACTTT
TRBV15	NA	NA	TRBJ1-4	CATSRDRGNEKLFF	TGTGCCACCAGCAGAGATCGTGGGAATGAAAAACTGTTTTTT
TRBV6-6	TRBD1	few	TRBJ1-1	CASSYEGSRGTEAFF	TGTGCCAGCAGTTACGAGGGTAGCAGGGGGACTGAAGCTTTCTTT
TRBV6-1	NA	few	TRBJ2-1	CASSPTLYNEQFF	TGTGCCAGCAGCCCGACACTTTACAATGAGCAGTTCTTC
TRBV20-1	NA	NA	TRBJ2-5	CSAISAGESQYF	TGCAGTGCTATCTCCGCAGGGGAGTCCCAGTACTTC
TRBV27	TRBD2	NA	TRBJ2-3	CASSFVLAGGADTDTQYF	TGTGCCAGCAGTTTCGTCCTAGCGGGAGGTGCGGACACAGATACGCAGTATTTT
TRBV29-1	NA	once	TRBJ1-2	CSVEGGLGYGYTF	TGCAGCGTTGAGGGGGGGCTTGGCTATGGCTACACCTTC
TRBV6-2/TRBV6-3	TRBD1	once	TRBJ2-7	CASRAGQGGNYEQYF	TGTGCCAGCAGAGCTGGACAGGGGGGGAACTACGAGCAGTACTTC
TRBV4-1	NA	NA	TRBJ2-1	CASSQNSDNEQFF	TGCGCCAGCAGCCAAAACAGCGACAATGAGCAGTTCTTC
TRBV6-1	NA	many	TRBJ1-2	CASSEALRVNYGYTF	TGTGCCAGCAGTGAAGCGCTTAGGGTTAACTATGGCTACACCTTC
TRBV25-1	NA	few	TRBJ1-2	CASSDMGIGYTF	TGTGCCAGCAGTGACATGGGAATAGGCTACACCTTC
TRBV4-1	NA	NA	TRBJ1-5	CASSQDYGINQPQHF	TGCGCCAGCAGCCAAGATTACGGGATCAATCAGCCCCAGCATTTT
TRBV6-6	TRBD2	NA	TRBJ2-1	CASSYVLARNNEQFF	TGTGCCAGCAGTTACGTACTAGCGAGAAACAATGAGCAGTTCTTC
TRBV7-2	NA	NA	TRBJ1-1	CASSPPPDSELATEAFF	TGTGCCAGCAGCCCTCCCCCTGACAGTGAACTTGCCACTGAAGCTTTCTTT
TRBV25-1	NA	many	TRBJ1-1	CASSPVGYLNTEAFF	TGTGCCAGCAGTCCTGTAGGATATCTGAACACTGAAGCTTTCTTT
TRBV5-1	NA	NA	TRBJ2-7	CASRTGLVPYEQYF	TGCGCCAGCAGAACCGGGTTGGTCCCCTACGAGCAGTACTTC
TRBV27	TRBD1	few	TRBJ2-7	CASSLRTGGGYEQYF	TGTGCCAGCAGTCTAAGGACAGGGGGCGGGTACGAGCAGTACTTC
TRBV27	NA	few	TRBJ1-6	CASRGQGGNSPLHF	TGTGCCAGCAGGGGGCAGGGCGGCAATTCACCCCTCCACTTT
TRBV28	NA	once	TRBJ2-1	CASKLGGTAPYEQFF	TGTGCCAGCAAGCTAGGGGGGACGGCTCCCTACGAGCAGTTCTTC
TRBV6-5	NA	NA	TRBJ1-1	CASSLTVENTEPFF	TGTGCCAGCAGTTTGACAGTGGAGAACACTGAACCTTTCTTT